Included here is one TCR beta chain sequence, with context. The antigen remains unidentified. One entry per CDR3 protein, called by TCRdb with MiXCR from the reads. The table lists about 570,000 distinct CDR3 sequences, roughly 42% of them singletons, with 48% in the top ten. The record originates from a study of T cell repertoires in cytomegalovirus infection. Study-wide context: The authors used CMV epitopes that were HLA-C-restricted (recently identified) and HLA-B-restricted (well studied). TCR beta signatures that were public indicated CMV infection and matching HLA type. Findings and limits, study-wide: The study identified carriers of CMV plus the relevant HLA from cumulative public TCR beta family frequency. HLA-C-restricted TCR beta clonotypes specific for CMV led the ex vivo response.

Trimming removed 0 bases at V and 3 bases at J, with 15 bases between. This CDR3 comprises 16 residues. Germline V gene sequence: CDR1 KGHSH, CDR2 LQKENI. This chain uses TRBV18 with TRBJ2-7; D might be TRBD1 (5 bases). This TCR was sampled from a human donor in good health (CMV status not recorded). Some clones in this sample may be carry-over from other donors' samples. The specimen comprised cultured PBMCs, sampled from culture after CMV antigen stimulation. The CDR3 sequence: CASSPPGHRRFYEQYF. CDR3 coding DNA: TGTGCCAGCTCACCACCCGGTCACAGGCGGTTCTACGAGCAGTACTTC.